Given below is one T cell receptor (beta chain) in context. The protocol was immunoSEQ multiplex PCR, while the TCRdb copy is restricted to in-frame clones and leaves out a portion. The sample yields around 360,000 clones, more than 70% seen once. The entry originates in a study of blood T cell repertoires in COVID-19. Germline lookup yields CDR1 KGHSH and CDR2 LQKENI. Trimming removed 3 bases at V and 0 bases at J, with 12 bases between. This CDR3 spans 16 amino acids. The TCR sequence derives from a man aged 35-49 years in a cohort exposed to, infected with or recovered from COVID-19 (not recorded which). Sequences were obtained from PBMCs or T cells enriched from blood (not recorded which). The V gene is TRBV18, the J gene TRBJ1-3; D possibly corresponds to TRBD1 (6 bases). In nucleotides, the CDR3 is TGTGCCAGCTCACCGAATAAGGACAGCTCTGGAAACACCATATATTTT. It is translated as CASSPNKDSSGNTIYF. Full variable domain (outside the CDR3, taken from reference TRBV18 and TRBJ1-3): NAGVMQNPRHLVRRRGQEARLRCSPMKGHSHVYWYRQLPEEGLKFMVYLQKENIIDESGMPKERFSAEFPKEGPSILRIQQVVRGDSAAYFCASSPNKDSSGNTIYFGEGSWLTVV.